Presented here are 25 T cell receptor beta chains from one specimen sequenced in a study of blood T cell repertoires in COVID-19. TCRdb keeps only in-frame clones here, not all; method: immunoSEQ multiplex PCR. The sample comprises over 75,000 clones, 80% to 90% of which are singletons, and roughly 2.1% rests with the top ten. Sequences were obtained from peripheral blood. The receptors shown here come from a man aged 45-60 years with COVID-19, enrolled during active disease.

The table lists this clone with a few counts. The V and J genes are TRBV9 and TRBJ2-7; no definite D call. Per germline, CDR1 SGDLS and CDR2 YYNGEE. The V end was cut by 0 bases, the J end by 0 bases, with 7 bases between. The CDR3 totals 14 residues. The CDR3 region has the DNA TGTGCCAGCAGCGTAGTGGCCCTCTCCTACGAGCAGTACTTC. Residues: CASSVVALSYEQYF.

The rearrangement uses TRBV7-2 and TRBJ1-3; tentatively, D is TRBD1 (5 bases). CDR1 is SGHTA and CDR2 is FQGNSA in the germline V gene. The CDR3 is 15 amino acids. The ends were cut back, 3 bases at V and 3 bases at J, with 12 bases in the middle. CDR3 residues: CASSLFQGSGNTIYF. DNA of the CDR3: TGTGCCAGCAGCTTGTTTCAGGGAAGTGGAAACACCATATATTTT.

The DNA for the CDR3 is TGTGCCAGCAGCCAGAGAGGGCTGGTCTCCTACAATGAGCAGTTCTTC. This sequence encodes CASSQRGLVSYNEQFF. The chain joins TRBV3-1 (or the pseudogene TRBV3-2) to TRBJ2-1, with a possible D match to TRBD2 (5 bases). Trimming cost V 3 bases and J 0 bases, with 12 bases left between them. The CDR3 has 16 residues. The germline gives CDR1 LGHDT, CDR2 YNNKEL (reference sequence).

This clone has just one count. The CDR3 loop is CASSNPTGANTGELFF. Written as DNA, the CDR3 is TGTGCCAGCAGCAACCCGACAGGCGCGAACACCGGGGAGCTGTTTTTT. This chain uses TRBV7-9 with TRBJ2-2; maybe TRBD1 (6 bases). The CDR3 consists of 16 residues. CDR1 SEHNR and CDR2 FQNEAQ come from the germline V gene (reference sequence). V shed 5 bases and J shed 0 bases, with 13 bases lying between them.

The chain joins TRBV28 to TRBJ2-7; perhaps TRBD1 as D (6 bases). Germline V gene sequence: CDR1 MDHEN, CDR2 SYDVKM. The length of the CDR3 is 13 residues. Deletions cut 10 bases from V and 6 bases from J, with 19 bases between. The CDR3 nucleotides read TGTGCCACCGAGGGCAGGGGACCCCCCGAGCAGTACTTC. Translated, it gives CATEGRGPPEQYF.

This clone was seen a few times. V is TRBV5-1 and J is TRBJ1-4, with D possibly TRBD1 on 5 matching bases. The CDR3 length is 15 residues. Germline V gene lookup returns CDR1 SGHRS and CDR2 YFSETQ. V lost 4 bases and J lost 1, with 11 bases in between. The CDR3 here is CASSPRAGTNEKLFF. The DNA for the CDR3 is TGCGCCAGCAGCCCCAGGGCTGGAACTAATGAAAAACTGTTTTTT.

This clone appeared once. The genes are TRBV7-9 and TRBJ2-1; 11 bases agree with TRBD2. V lost 4 bases and J lost 4; bases outside the gene matches: 6. The CDR3 consists of 16 residues. Germline loops: CDR1 SEHNR, CDR2 FQNEAQ (reference sequence). The CDR3 here is CASSSGTSGPYNEQFF. The CDR3 DNA reads TGTGCCAGCAGCTCCGGGACTAGCGGACCGTACAATGAGCAGTTCTTC.

The chain combines TRBV6-1 with TRBJ1-2, with D possibly being TRBD1 (5 bases). CDR1 is MNHNS and CDR2 is SASEGT in the germline V gene. Trimming pared 2 bases from V and 0 bases from J, leaving 10 bases between. The CDR3 covers 15 residues. The CDR3 region is CASSEPDRANYGYTF. CDR3 sequence (DNA): TGTGCCAGCAGTGAACCAGACAGAGCTAACTATGGCTACACCTTC.

The CDR3 sequence is CAIRGGGNSPLHF. The DNA for the CDR3 is TGTGCCATCCGGGGGGGCGGGAATTCACCCCTCCACTTT. The chain couples TRBV2 to TRBJ1-6, with D perhaps matching TRBD1 (6 bases). CDR3 length: 13 residues. V lost 10 bases and J 7 bases, leaving 14 bases between the germline ends. CDR1 and CDR2 from the germline V gene are SNHLY and FYNNEI.

The V call is TRBV27, the J call TRBJ1-1, with D possibly matching TRBD1 (6 bases). Trimming removed 0 bases at V and 4 bases at J, with 15 bases between. The V gene's germline CDR1 is MNHEY and CDR2 SMNVEV (reference sequence). CDR3 length: 16 amino acids. CDR3 residues: CASSLSGTLLFTEAFF. CDR3 coding DNA: TGTGCCAGCAGTTTATCGGGGACACTTCTTTTCACTGAAGCTTTCTTT.

This clone was observed once. The genes are TRBV28 and TRBJ1-1; D gene unclear. The CDR3 runs 13 residues. Germline CDR1 and CDR2: MDHEN and SYDVKM. Trimming stripped 5 bases from V and 1 base from J, with 8 bases between. CDR3 DNA sequence: TGTGCCAGCAGTCCTCACACGAACACTGAAGCTTTCTTT. It encodes CASSPHTNTEAFF.

The rearrangement uses TRBV28 and TRBJ1-2; the D gene is possibly TRBD1 (5 bases). The CDR3 consists of 13 residues. Germline CDR1 is MDHEN and CDR2 is SYDVKM. Trimming took 6 bases from V and 4 from J, leaving 12 bases between them. This CDR3 is CASSPGGVYGYTF. The CDR3 nucleotides read TGTGCCAGCAGCCCGGGGGGGGTCTATGGCTACACCTTC.

V and J are TRBV5-1 and TRBJ1-2; 9 positions match TRBD1. The CDR3 is made up of 14 amino acids. Unmatched junction bases numbered 13, after V lost 2 bases and J lost 14 bases. Germline values: CDR1 SGHRS, CDR2 YFSETQ. The chain's CDR3 is CASSLGDRVVFGTF. The DNA of the CDR3 is TGCGCCAGCAGCTTAGGGGACAGGGTGGTGTTCGGGACCTTC.

This clone was picked up a small number of times. The chain employs TRBV28 and TRBJ1-4; tentative D call: TRBD1 (5 bases). Between the trimmed V and J ends, which lost 7 bases and 14 bases, there was a span of 29 bases. This CDR3 contains 16 residues. Germline V gene lookup returns CDR1 MDHEN and CDR2 SYDVKM. The CDR3 spells CASTSNLKGPGRGLFF. The CDR3 nucleotides are TGTGCCAGCACCTCCAATCTGAAGGGACCAGGGCGGGGGCTGTTTTTT. Looking up the rest from reference TRBV28 and TRBJ1-4 gives the full variable domain: DVKVTQSSRYLVKRTGEKVFLECVQDMDHENMFWYRQDPGLGLRLIYFSYDVKMKEKGDIPEGYSVSREKKERFSLILESASTNQTSMYLCASTSNLKGPGRGLFFGSGTQLSVL.

This chain uses TRBV4-3 with TRBJ2-2; 11 bases map to TRBD1. J gave up 5 bases and V 0 bases, and 8 bases lay outside the gene matches. Germline CDR1 LGHNA, CDR2 YSLEER. CDR3 size: 18 residues. CDR3 protein: CASSQDYRTGGATGELFF. The CDR3 region has the DNA TGCGCCAGCAGCCAAGATTATAGGACAGGGGGCGCGACCGGGGAGCTGTTTTTT.

This chain joins TRBV7-2 and TRBJ2-1, with D maybe TRBD1 (5 bases). V was shortened by 5 bases and J by 0 bases, with 14 bases between the two germline ends. This CDR3 spans 16 amino acids. The V gene's germline CDR1 is SGHTA and CDR2 FQGNSA. CDR3 protein: CASSKEGVLSYNEQFF. Here the CDR3 DNA reads TGTGCCAGCAGCAAAGAAGGGGTACTCTCCTACAATGAGCAGTTCTTC.

This clone was detected once. V is TRBV12-5 and J is TRBJ2-1; 8 bases agree with TRBD1. Losses at the gene ends were 2 bases for V and 4 bases for J; bases not matched to a gene: 16. The CDR3 contains 19 residues. CDR1 and CDR2 (germline): LGHNT, FRNRAP. CDR3 sequence: CASGLSENLRQGAYNEQFF. DNA for the CDR3: TGTGCTAGTGGTTTGTCCGAAAATTTGCGGCAGGGGGCGTACAATGAGCAGTTCTTC.

This clone appeared a few times. The chain links TRBV21-1 to TRBJ2-3; the D call TRBD1 from the table was never checked on the DNA. TRBV21-1 is described as a pseudogene. CDR3 length equals 15 residues. CDR3 DNA sequence: TGTGCCAGCAGCAGAAGGGACAGGGACACAGATACGCAGTATTTT. Translated, it gives CASSRRDRDTDTQYF.

The J gene is TRBJ1-4, the V gene TRBV19, with TRBD1 matching 10 bases. CDR3 size: 15 residues. Germline CDR1 is LNHDA and CDR2 is SQIVND (reference sequence). V dropped 4 bases and J dropped 4; count of bases not matched to a gene: 3. The CDR3 reads CASSRDRGFNEKLFF. The CDR3 bases are TGTGCCAGTAGTAGGGACAGGGGATTTAATGAAAAACTGTTTTTT.

The chain has TRBV23-1 and TRBJ2-7; possibly TRBD1 for D (6 bases). TRBV23-1 is marked as an open reading frame, function uncertain. The CDR3 is 14 residues long. V lost 7 bases and J lost 0, with 13 bases in between. CDR3 nucleotide sequence: TGCGCCAGCACCAACAGGGTTACCTCCTACGAGCAGTACTTC. Protein: CASTNRVTSYEQYF.

This clone occurred once. The chain is built from TRBV27 and TRBJ1-5; possibly TRBD1 for D (6 bases). Germline loops: CDR1 MNHEY, CDR2 SMNVEV (reference sequence). V lost 3 bases, J lost 2 bases, and 11 bases lay in between. This CDR3 comprises 15 residues. The DNA of the CDR3 is TGTGCCAGCAGTTTCAGGGGTCTAGGCAATCAGCCCCAGCATTTT. The encoded protein is CASSFRGLGNQPQHF.

The V gene is TRBV5-4, the J gene TRBJ2-3, with 11 bases identical to TRBD2. The J segment lost 6 bases and the V segment lost 0 bases, leaving 9 bases of the junction unmatched. Looked up from germline, CDR1 is SGHNT and CDR2 is YYREEE (reference sequence). CDR3 size: 17 residues. The CDR3 DNA reads TGTGCCAGCAGCTTGGGTCTAGCGGGGGGCCTAGGCGATACGCAGTATTTT. This gives the protein CASSLGLAGGLGDTQYF.

V gene TRBV19 combines with J gene TRBJ2-1, with 10 nucleotides matching TRBD1. Germline lookup yields CDR1 LNHDA and CDR2 SQIVND (reference sequence). The CDR3 is made up of 15 amino acids. V shed 4 bases, J shed 3 bases, and the junction held 3 bases outside the gene matches. CDR3 sequence: CASSRGQGGYNEQFF. The CDR3 DNA follows: TGTGCCAGTAGTAGAGGACAGGGGGGCTACAATGAGCAGTTCTTC.

The J gene is TRBJ2-2, the V gene TRBV7-2; TRBD2 matches at 9 bases. CDR1 SGHTA and CDR2 FQGNSA come from the germline V gene. CDR3 length: 17 residues. V lost 3 bases, J lost 5 bases, and 10 bases stayed unmatched. CDR3 loop: CASSFSGGPRRTGELFF. CDR3 nucleotides: TGTGCCAGCAGCTTTAGCGGGGGCCCAAGGAGGACCGGGGAGCTGTTTTTT.

The chain employs TRBV30 and TRBJ1-4, with a tentative D call TRBD1 (5 bases). Trimming removed 4 bases from V and 7 bases from J, with 10 bases in between. The CDR3 totals 12 residues. Germline CDR1 and CDR2: GTSNPN and SVGIG (reference sequence). The CDR3 is CAWNQGGEKLFF. Here the CDR3 DNA reads TGTGCCTGGAATCAGGGAGGTGAAAAACTGTTTTTT.